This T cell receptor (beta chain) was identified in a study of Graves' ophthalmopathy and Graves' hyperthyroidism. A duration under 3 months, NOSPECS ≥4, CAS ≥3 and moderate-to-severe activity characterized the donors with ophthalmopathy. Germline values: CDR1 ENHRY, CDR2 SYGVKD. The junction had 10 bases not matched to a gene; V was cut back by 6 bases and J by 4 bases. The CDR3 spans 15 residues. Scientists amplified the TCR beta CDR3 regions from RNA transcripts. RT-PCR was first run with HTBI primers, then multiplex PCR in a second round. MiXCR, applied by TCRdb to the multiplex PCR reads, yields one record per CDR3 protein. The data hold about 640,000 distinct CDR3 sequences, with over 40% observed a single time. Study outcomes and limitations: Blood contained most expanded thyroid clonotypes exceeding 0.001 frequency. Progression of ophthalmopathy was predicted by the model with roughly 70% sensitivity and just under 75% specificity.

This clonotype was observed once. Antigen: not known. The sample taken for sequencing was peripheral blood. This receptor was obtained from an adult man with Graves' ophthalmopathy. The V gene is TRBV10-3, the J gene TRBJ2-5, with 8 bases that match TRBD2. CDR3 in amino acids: CAISSQVGLGETQYF. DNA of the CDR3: TGTGCCATCAGCAGCCAAGTGGGACTAGGAGAGACCCAGTACTTC.